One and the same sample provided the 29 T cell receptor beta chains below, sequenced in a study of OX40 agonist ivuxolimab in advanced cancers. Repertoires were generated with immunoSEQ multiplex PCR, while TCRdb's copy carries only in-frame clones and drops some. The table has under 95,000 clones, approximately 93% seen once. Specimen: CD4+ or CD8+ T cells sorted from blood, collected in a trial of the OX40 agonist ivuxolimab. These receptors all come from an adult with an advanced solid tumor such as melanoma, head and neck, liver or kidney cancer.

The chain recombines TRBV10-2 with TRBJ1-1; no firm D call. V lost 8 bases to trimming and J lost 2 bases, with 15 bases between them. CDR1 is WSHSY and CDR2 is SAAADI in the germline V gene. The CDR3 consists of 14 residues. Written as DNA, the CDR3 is TGCGCCAGCCTAGACGACCACAATAACACTGAAGCTTTCTTT. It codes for CASLDDHNNTEAFF.

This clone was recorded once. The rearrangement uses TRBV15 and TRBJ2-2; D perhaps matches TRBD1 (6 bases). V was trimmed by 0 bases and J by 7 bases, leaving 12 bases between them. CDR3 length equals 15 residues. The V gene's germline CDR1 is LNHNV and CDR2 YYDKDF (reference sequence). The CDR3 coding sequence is TGTGCCACCAGCAGAGATCTATCGGACAGCGGGGAGCTGTTTTTT. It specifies CATSRDLSDSGELFF. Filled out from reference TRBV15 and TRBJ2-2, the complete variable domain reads DAMVIQNPRYQVTQFGKPVTLSCSQTLNHNVMYWYQQKSSQAPKLLFHYYDKDFNNEADTPDNFQSRRPNTSFCFLDIRSPGLGDTAMYLCATSRDLSDSGELFFGEGSRLTVL.

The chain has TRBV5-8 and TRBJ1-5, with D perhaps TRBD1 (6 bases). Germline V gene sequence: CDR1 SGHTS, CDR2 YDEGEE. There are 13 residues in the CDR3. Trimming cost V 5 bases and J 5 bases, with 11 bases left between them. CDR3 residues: CASRGGGDQPQHF. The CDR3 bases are TGTGCCAGCAGAGGGGGGGGCGATCAGCCCCAGCATTTT.

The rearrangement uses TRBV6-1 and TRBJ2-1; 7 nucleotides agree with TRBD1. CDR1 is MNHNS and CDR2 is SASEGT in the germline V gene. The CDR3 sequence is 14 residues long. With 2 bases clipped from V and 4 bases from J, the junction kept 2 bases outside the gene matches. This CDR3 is CASSERGQYNEQFF. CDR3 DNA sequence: TGTGCCAGCAGTGAAAGGGGACAGTACAATGAGCAGTTCTTC.

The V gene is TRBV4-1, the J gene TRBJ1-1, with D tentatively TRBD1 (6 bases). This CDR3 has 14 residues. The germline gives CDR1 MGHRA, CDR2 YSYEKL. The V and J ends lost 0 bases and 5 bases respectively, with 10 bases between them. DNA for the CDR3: TGCGCCAGCAGCCAAGACAGGGGAGGGACTGAAGCTTTCTTT. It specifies CASSQDRGGTEAFF.

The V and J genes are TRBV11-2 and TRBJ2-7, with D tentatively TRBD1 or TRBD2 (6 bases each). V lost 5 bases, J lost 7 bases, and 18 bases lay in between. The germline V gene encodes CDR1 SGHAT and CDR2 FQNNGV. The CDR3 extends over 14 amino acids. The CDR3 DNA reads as TGTGCCAGCAGCATAGGGGTTGGGGGGCGAGAGCAGTACTTC. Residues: CASSIGVGGREQYF.

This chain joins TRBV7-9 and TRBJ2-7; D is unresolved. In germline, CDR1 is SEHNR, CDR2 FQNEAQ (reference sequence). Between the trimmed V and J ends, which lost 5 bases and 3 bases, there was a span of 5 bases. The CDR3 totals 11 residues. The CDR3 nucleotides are TGTGCCAGCAGCCTATACTACGAGCAGTACTTC. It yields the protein CASSLYYEQYF.

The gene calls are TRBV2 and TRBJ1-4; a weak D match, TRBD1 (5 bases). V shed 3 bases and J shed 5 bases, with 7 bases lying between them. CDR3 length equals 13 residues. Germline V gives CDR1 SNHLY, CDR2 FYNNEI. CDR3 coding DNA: TGTGCCAGCAGTGAGACAGCAAATGAAAAACTGTTTTTT. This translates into CASSETANEKLFF.

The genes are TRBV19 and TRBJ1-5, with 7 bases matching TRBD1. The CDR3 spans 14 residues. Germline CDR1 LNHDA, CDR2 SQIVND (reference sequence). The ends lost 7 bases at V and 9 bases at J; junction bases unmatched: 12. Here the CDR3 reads CASNPPTGSGPQHF. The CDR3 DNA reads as TGTGCCAGTAATCCGCCGACAGGGTCGGGGCCCCAGCATTTT.

The CDR3: CASSQDFRNTIYF. For the CDR3, the DNA is TGTGCCAGCAGCCAAGATTTTAGAAACACCATATATTTT. The chain joins TRBV14 to TRBJ1-3; D gene uncertain. V dropped 0 bases and J dropped 5 bases, with 5 bases sitting between them. Germline assignment: CDR1 SGHDN and CDR2 FVKESK. The CDR3 length is 13 residues.

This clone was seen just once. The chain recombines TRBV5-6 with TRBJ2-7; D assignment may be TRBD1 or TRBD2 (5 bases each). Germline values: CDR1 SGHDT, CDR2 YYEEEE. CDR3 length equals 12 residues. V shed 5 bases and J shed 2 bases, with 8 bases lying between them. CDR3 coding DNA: TGTGCCAGCAGAAGGGACGCCTACGAGCAGTACTTC. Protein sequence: CASRRDAYEQYF.

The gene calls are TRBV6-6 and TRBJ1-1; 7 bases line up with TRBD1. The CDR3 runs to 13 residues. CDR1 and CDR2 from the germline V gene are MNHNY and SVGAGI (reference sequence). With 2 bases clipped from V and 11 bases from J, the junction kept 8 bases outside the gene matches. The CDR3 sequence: CASSYHDRAAAFF. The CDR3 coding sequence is TGTGCCAGCAGTTACCACGACAGGGCTGCCGCTTTCTTT.

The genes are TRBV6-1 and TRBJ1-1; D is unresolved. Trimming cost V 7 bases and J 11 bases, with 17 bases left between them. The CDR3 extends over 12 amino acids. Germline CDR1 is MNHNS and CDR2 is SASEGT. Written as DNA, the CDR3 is TGTGCCAGCATCCCTGCCGGGCCCAGGGCTTTCTTT. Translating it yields CASIPAGPRAFF.

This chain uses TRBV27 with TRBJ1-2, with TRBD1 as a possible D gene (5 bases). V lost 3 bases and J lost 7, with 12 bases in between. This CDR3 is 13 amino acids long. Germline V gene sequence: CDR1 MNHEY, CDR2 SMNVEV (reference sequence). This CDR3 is CASSFGGTSGYTF. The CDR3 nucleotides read TGTGCCAGCAGTTTCGGGGGAACGAGTGGCTACACCTTC.

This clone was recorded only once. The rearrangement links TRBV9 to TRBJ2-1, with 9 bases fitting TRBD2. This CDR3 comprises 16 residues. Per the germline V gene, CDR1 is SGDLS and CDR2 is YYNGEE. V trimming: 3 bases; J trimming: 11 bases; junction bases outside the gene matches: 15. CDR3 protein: CASSDASGGRVVKQFF. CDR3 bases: TGTGCCAGCAGCGACGCTAGCGGCGGGAGGGTGGTAAAGCAGTTCTTC. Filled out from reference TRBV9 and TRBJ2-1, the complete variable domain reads DSGVTQTPKHLITATGQRVTLRCSPRSGDLSVYWYQQSLDQGLQFLIQYYNGEERAKGNILERFSAQQFPDLHSELNLSSLELGDSALYFCASSDASGGRVVKQFFGPGTRLTVL.

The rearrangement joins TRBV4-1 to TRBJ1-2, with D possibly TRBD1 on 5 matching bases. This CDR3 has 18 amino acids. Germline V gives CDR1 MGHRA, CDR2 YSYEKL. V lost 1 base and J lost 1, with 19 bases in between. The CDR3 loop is CASSQAPFAVTVNYGYTF. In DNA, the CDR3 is TGCGCCAGCAGCCAAGCCCCTTTTGCAGTGACAGTTAACTATGGCTACACCTTC.

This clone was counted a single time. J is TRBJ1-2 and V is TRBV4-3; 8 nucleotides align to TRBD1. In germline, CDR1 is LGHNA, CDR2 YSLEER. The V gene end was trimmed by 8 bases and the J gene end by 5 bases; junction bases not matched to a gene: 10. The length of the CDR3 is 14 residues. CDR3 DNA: TGCGCCAGCGCCCAAGGACAGGGAGAATATGGCTACACCTTC. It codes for CASAQGQGEYGYTF.

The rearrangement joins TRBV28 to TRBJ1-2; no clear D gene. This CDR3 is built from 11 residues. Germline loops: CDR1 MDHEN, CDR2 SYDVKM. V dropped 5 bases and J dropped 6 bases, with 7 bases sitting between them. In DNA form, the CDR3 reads TGTGCCAGCAGTCCAGACCATGGCTACACCTTC. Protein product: CASSPDHGYTF.

The CDR3 bases are TGTGCCAGCAGTGAATGGGCAGGGAGCACTGAAGCTTTCTTT. It codes for CASSEWAGSTEAFF. This chain joins TRBV2 and TRBJ1-1, with D possibly being TRBD1 (5 bases). V was shortened by 2 bases and J by 4 bases, with 11 bases between the two germline ends. Germline CDR1 is SNHLY and CDR2 is FYNNEI. The CDR3 length is 14 residues.

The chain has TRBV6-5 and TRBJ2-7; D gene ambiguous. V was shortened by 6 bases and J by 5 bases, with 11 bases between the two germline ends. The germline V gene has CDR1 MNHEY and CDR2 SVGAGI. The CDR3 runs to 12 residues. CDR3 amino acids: CASSFGENEQYF. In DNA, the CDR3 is TGTGCCAGCAGCTTCGGAGAAAACGAGCAGTACTTC.

The chain's CDR3 is CASSHDSHNEQFF. CDR3 DNA: TGTGCCAGCAGTCATGACAGCCACAATGAGCAGTTCTTC. The chain carries TRBV27 and TRBJ2-1, with a weak D call TRBD1 (5 bases). The CDR3 loop spans 13 amino acids. Trimming left V 5 bases short and J 5 bases short, with 10 bases between. Germline loops: CDR1 MNHEY, CDR2 SMNVEV (reference sequence).

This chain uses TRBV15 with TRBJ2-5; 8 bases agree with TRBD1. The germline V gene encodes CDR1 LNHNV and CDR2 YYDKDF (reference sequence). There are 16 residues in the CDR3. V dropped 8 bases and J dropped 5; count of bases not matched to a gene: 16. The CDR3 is CATLPGQVDEGETQYF. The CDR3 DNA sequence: TGTGCCACCCTCCCGGGACAGGTGGATGAAGGGGAGACCCAGTACTTC. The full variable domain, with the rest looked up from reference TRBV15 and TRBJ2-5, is DAMVIQNPRYQVTQFGKPVTLSCSQTLNHNVMYWYQQKSSQAPKLLFHYYDKDFNNEADTPDNFQSRRPNTSFCFLDIRSPGLGDTAMYLCATLPGQVDEGETQYFGPGTRLLVL.

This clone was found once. The CDR3 sequence: CASSEPEEFFKSGRDYNEQFF. The CDR3, as DNA: TGTGCCAGCAGTGAACCTGAGGAGTTTTTTAAGAGCGGGAGGGATTACAATGAGCAGTTCTTC. V and J are TRBV6-1 and TRBJ2-1; 10 nucleotides match TRBD2. CDR3 length equals 21 residues. CDR1 and CDR2 from the germline V gene are MNHNS and SASEGT. The V segment lost 2 bases and the J segment 4 bases; nucleotides outside the gene matches: 20.

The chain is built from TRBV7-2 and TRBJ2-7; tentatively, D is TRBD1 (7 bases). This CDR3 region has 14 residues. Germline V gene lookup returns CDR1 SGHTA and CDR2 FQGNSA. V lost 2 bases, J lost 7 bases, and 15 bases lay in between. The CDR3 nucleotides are TGTGCCAGCAGCTTAATAGACAGGGCGGGGGAGCAGTACTTC. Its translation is CASSLIDRAGEQYF.

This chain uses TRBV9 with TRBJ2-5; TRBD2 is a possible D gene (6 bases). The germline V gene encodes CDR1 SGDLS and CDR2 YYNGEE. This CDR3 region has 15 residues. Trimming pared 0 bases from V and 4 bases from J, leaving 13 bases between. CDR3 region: CASSVDFLGGETQYF. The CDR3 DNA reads TGTGCCAGCAGCGTAGATTTCCTCGGGGGAGAGACCCAGTACTTC.

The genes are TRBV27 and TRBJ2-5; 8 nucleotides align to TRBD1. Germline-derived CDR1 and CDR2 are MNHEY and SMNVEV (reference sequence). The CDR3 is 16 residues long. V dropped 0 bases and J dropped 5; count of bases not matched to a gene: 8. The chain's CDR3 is CASSLSTDRVWETQYF. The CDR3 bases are TGTGCCAGCAGTTTATCAACGGACAGGGTATGGGAGACCCAGTACTTC.

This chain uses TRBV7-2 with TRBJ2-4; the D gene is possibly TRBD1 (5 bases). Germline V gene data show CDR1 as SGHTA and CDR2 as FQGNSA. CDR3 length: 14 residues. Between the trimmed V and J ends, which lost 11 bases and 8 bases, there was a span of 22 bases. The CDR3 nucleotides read TGTGCCGTTCGACCCCCAGGGCGAGTGGACATTCAGTACTTC. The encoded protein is CAVRPPGRVDIQYF.

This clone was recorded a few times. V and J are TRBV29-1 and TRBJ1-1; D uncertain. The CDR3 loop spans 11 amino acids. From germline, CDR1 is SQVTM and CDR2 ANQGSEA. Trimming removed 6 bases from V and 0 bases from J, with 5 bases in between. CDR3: CSVQLNTEAFF. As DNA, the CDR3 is TGCAGCGTACAGCTGAACACTGAAGCTTTCTTT.

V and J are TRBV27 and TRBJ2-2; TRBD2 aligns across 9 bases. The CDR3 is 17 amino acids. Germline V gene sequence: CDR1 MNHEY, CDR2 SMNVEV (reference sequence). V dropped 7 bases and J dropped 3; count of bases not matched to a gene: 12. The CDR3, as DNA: TGTGCCAGCACCTCTTGGAATCCTAGCGGGGACACCGGGGAGCTGTTTTTT. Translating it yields CASTSWNPSGDTGELFF.